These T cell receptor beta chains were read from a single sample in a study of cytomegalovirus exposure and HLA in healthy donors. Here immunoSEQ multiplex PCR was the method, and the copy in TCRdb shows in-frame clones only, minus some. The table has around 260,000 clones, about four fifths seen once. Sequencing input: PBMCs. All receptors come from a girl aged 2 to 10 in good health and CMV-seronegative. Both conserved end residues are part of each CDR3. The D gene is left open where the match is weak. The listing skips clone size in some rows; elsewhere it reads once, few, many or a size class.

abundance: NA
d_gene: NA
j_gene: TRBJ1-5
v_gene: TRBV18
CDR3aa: CASSPLGGHGQPQHF
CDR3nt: TGTGCCAGCTCACCCCTAGGAGGGCATGGTCAGCCCCAGCATTTT

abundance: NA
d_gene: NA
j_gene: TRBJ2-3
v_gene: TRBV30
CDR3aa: CAWSSGAGGDTQYF
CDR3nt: TGTGCCTGGAGTAGCGGAGCCGGCGGGGATACGCAGTATTTT

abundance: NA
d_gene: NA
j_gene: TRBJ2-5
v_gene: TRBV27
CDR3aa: CATAVTRGAQETQYF
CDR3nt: TGTGCCACAGCAGTTACCAGGGGGGCCCAAGAGACCCAGTACTTC

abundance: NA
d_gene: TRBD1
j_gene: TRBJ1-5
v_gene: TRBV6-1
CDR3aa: CASSVLSGGGNQPQHF
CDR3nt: TGTGCCAGCAGTGTACTGTCAGGGGGCGGCAATCAGCCCCAGCATTTT

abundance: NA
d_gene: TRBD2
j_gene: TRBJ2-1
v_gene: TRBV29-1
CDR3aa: CSVRRGGIKNEQFF
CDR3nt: TGCAGCGTTAGGCGCGGGGGGATAAAAAATGAGCAGTTCTTC

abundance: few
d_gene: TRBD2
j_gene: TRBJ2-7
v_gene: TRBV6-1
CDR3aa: CASEPLAGETYEQYF
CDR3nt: TGTGCCAGCGAGCCCCTAGCGGGAGAGACCTACGAGCAGTACTTC

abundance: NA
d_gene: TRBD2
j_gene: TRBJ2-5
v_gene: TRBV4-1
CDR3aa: CASSKGLAVQETQYF
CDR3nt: TGCGCCAGCAGCAAAGGACTAGCGGTCCAAGAGACCCAGTACTTC

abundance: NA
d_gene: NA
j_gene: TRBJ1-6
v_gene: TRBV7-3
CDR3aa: CASSPGVGTVLHF
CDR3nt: TGTGCCAGCAGCCCCGGTGTAGGTACAGTACTCCACTTT

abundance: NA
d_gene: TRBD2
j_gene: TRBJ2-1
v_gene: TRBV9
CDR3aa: CASSVDEWLAGSSGYEQFF
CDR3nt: TGTGCCAGCAGCGTAGATGAATGGCTAGCGGGATCGAGTGGCTATGAGCAGTTCTTC

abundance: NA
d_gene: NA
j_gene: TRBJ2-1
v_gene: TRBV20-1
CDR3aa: CSVVRYNEQFF
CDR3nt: TGCAGTGTAGTCCGCTACAATGAGCAGTTCTTC

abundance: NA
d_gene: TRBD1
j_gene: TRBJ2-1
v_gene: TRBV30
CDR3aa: CAWSDRGFYNEQFF
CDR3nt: TGTGCCTGGAGCGACAGGGGGTTCTACAATGAGCAGTTCTTC

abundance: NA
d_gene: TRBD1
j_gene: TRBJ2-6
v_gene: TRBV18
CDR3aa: CASSQRTGTNSGANVLTF
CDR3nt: TGTGCCAGCTCCCAGAGGACAGGGACAAACTCTGGGGCCAACGTCCTGACTTTC

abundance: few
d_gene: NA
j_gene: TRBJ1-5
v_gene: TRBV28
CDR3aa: CASSRYTVLENF
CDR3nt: TGTGCCAGCAGTCGATACACAGTACTCGAAAATTTT

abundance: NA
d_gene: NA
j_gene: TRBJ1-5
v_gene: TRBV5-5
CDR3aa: CASSSRVNQPQHF
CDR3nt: TGTGCCAGCAGCTCCAGGGTCAATCAGCCCCAGCATTTT

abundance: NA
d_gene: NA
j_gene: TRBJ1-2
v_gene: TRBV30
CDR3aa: CAWSVRNGQSPYGYTF
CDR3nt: TGTGCCTGGAGTGTACGAAATGGACAGAGTCCCTATGGCTACACCTTC

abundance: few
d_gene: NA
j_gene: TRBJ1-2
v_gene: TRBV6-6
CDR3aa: CASSRGPSDGYTF
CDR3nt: TGTGCCAGCAGTCGCGGCCCGTCAGATGGCTACACCTTC